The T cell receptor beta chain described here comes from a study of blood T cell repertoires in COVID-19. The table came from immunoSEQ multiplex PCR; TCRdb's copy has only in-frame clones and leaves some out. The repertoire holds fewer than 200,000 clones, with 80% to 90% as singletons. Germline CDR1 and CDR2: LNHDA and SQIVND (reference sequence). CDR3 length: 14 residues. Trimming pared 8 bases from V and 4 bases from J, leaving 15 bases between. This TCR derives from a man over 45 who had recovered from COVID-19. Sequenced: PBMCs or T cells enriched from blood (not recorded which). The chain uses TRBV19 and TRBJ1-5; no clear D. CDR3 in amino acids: CASHPEHRNQPQHF. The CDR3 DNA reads TGTGCCAGTCACCCCGAACACCGAAATCAGCCCCAGCATTTT.